One and the same sample provided the 27 T cell receptor beta chains below, sequenced in a study of T cell clonotyping in hematopoietic cell transplantation. Sequenced by immunoSEQ multiplex PCR; TCRdb stores in-frame clones only, minus some. Found here are some 19,000 clones, roughly 80% of them singletons; the top ten hold around a sixth. The time point here: recipient sample about 28 days before transplant, after cytoreduction. Sequenced material: peripheral blood mononuclear cells, taken before stem cell transplant. The receptors derive from a man aged 60-69 years with acute myeloid leukemia. Some clones in this sample may be carry-over from other donors' samples.

There are a few counts of this clone. J is TRBJ2-2 and V is TRBV6-6, with a tentative D call TRBD1 (6 bases). Trimming took off 5 bases at V and 1 base at J, with 8 bases between the two ends. This CDR3 is built from 14 residues. In germline, CDR1 is MNHNY, CDR2 SVGAGI (reference sequence). As DNA, the CDR3 is TGTGCCAGCAGTCCGGGACAGAACACCGGGGAGCTGTTTTTT. It yields the protein CASSPGQNTGELFF.

The chain employs TRBV7-2 and TRBJ1-5; D perhaps matches TRBD1 (5 bases). The CDR3 loop spans 15 amino acids. With 5 bases removed from V and 1 base from J, the gap between germline ends came to 12 bases. Germline V gives CDR1 SGHTA, CDR2 FQGNSA. The DNA of the CDR3 is TGTGCCAGCAGCCCCAGGGAGTTGAGCAATCAGCCCCAGCATTTT. Its protein product is CASSPRELSNQPQHF. The complete variable domain, with remaining parts taken from reference TRBV7-2 and TRBJ1-5, reads GAGVSQSPSNKVTEKGKDVELRCDPISGHTALYWYRQSLGQGLEFLIYFQGNSAPDKSGLPSDRFSAERTGGSVSTLTIQRTQQEDSAVYLCASSPRELSNQPQHFGDGTRLSIL.

This rearrangement joins TRBV11-1 to TRBJ2-5; no clear D gene. V lost 1 base and J 1 base, leaving 10 bases between the germline ends. Germline loops: CDR1 SGHAT, CDR2 FQDESV (reference sequence). CDR3 size: 15 residues. CDR3 loop: CASSLEMSVQETQYF. CDR3 in DNA: TGTGCCAGCAGCTTAGAGATGTCAGTCCAAGAGACCCAGTACTTC.

V and J are TRBV11-2 and TRBJ2-5; D possibly corresponds to TRBD2 (5 bases). The CDR3 consists of 11 residues. The germline V gene has CDR1 SGHAT and CDR2 FQNNGV. V was pared by 5 bases and J by 9 bases, with 10 bases between. The CDR3 protein is CASSPGNSQYF. DNA of the CDR3: TGTGCCAGCAGCCCGGGGAATTCCCAGTACTTC.

The chain uses TRBV14 and TRBJ2-2; 7 bases match TRBD1. The CDR3 has 17 residues. Germline-derived CDR1 and CDR2 are SGHDN and FVKESK. Trimming removed 0 bases from V and 4 bases from J; junction bases left unmatched: 8. The CDR3 DNA follows: TGTGCCAGCAGCCAAGATCTGGTGAGGGGGCCCACCGGGGAGCTGTTTTTT. This translates into CASSQDLVRGPTGELFF.

The chain employs TRBV2 and TRBJ2-7; the match to TRBD1 covers 9 bases. There are 16 residues in the CDR3. Germline V lookup: CDR1 SNHLY, CDR2 FYNNEI. Trimming at V came to 4 bases and at J to 2 bases, leaving 9 bases not matched to a gene. CDR3 in amino acids: CASSGGGGTGTYEQYF. The CDR3 nucleotides are TGTGCCAGCAGTGGAGGGGGCGGGACAGGGACCTACGAGCAGTACTTC.

V usage is TRBV6-6 and J usage is TRBJ2-3; 8 bases agree with TRBD1. The CDR3 loop spans 14 amino acids. V was clipped by 4 bases and J by 3 bases; unmatched bases: 3. The germline V gene encodes CDR1 MNHNY and CDR2 SVGAGI (reference sequence). CDR3 sequence (DNA): TGTGCCAGCAGTTGGGGACAGGAAACAGATACGCAGTATTTT. Translated, it gives CASSWGQETDTQYF.

The rearrangement links TRBV11-2 to TRBJ1-2, with D possibly being TRBD1 (6 bases). Trimming pared 5 bases from V and 0 bases from J, leaving 10 bases between. The CDR3 loop spans 14 amino acids. Germline assignment: CDR1 SGHAT and CDR2 FQNNGV. In DNA, the CDR3 is TGTGCCAGCAGCGTACAGGGAGCTAACTATGGCTACACCTTC. Translation: CASSVQGANYGYTF.

The V call is TRBV5-1, the J call TRBJ2-7; D might be TRBD2 (7 bases). The CDR3 has 14 amino acids. Germline CDR1 is SGHRS and CDR2 is YFSETQ. Trimming pared 0 bases from V and 6 bases from J, leaving 13 bases between. CDR3 sequence (DNA): TGCGCCAGCAGCTTGGGGGGGGGCCATCGCGAGCAGTACTTC. This codes for CASSLGGGHREQYF.

The V and J genes are TRBV9 and TRBJ2-3; TRBD2 matches at 7 bases. V gave up 0 bases and J gave up 2 bases; unmatched junction bases: 3. Germline V gene lookup returns CDR1 SGDLS and CDR2 YYNGEE. The CDR3 extends over 15 amino acids. CDR3 sequence (DNA): TGTGCCAGCAGCGTAGCGGGGGGATTCACAGATACGCAGTATTTT. Translated: CASSVAGGFTDTQYF.

The chain uses TRBV7-7 and TRBJ1-6; 9 nucleotides line up with TRBD1. CDR1 is SSHAT, CDR2 FNYEAQ, per germline (reference sequence). Trimming took 4 bases from V and 7 from J; bases not matched to a gene: 11. CDR3 length: 17 residues. The CDR3 spells CASSSHTWTGVNSPLHF. The CDR3 DNA follows: TGTGCCAGCAGCTCCCATACTTGGACAGGGGTGAATTCACCCCTCCACTTT. The entire variable domain, with the rest obtained from reference TRBV7-7 and TRBJ1-6, is as follows: GAGVSQSPRYKVTKRGQDVTLRCDPISSHATLYWYQQALGQGPEFLTYFNYEAQPDKSGLPSDRFSAERPEGSISTLTIQRTEQRDSAMYRCASSSHTWTGVNSPLHFGNGTRLTVT.

The rearrangement joins TRBV18 to TRBJ1-5, with D tentatively TRBD1 (6 bases). Germline CDR1 reads KGHSH; CDR2 reads LQKENI. Trimming took off 2 bases at V and 5 bases at J, with 13 bases between the two ends. This CDR3 is built from 15 residues. The CDR3: CASSPRYRDDQPQHF. The CDR3 DNA reads TGTGCCAGCTCACCAAGATACAGGGACGATCAGCCCCAGCATTTT. The variable domain in full, completed from reference TRBV18 and TRBJ1-5, reads NAGVMQNPRHLVRRRGQEARLRCSPMKGHSHVYWYRQLPEEGLKFMVYLQKENIIDESGMPKERFSAEFPKEGPSILRIQQVVRGDSAAYFCASSPRYRDDQPQHFGDGTRLSIL.

This clone was found once. The V and J genes are TRBV4-1 and TRBJ1-6; D perhaps matches TRBD1 (6 bases). V was shortened by 0 bases and J by 10 bases, with 10 bases between the two germline ends. The CDR3 is 14 amino acids. The germline CDR1 and CDR2 sequences are MGHRA and YSYEKL. As DNA, the CDR3 is TGCGCCAGCAGCCAAGATCAGGGGATCTCACCCCTCCACTTT. It yields the protein CASSQDQGISPLHF.

The sample holds one count of this clone. The rearrangement links TRBV29-1 to TRBJ1-1; tentatively, D is TRBD1 (6 bases). The CDR3 sequence is 12 residues long. The V end lost 5 bases, the J end lost 3 bases, and 10 bases lay between the germline ends. The V gene's germline CDR1 is SQVTM and CDR2 ANQGSEA. The CDR3 bases are TGCAGCGTTCGCGAGGGGGACACTGAAGCTTTCTTT. This translates into CSVREGDTEAFF.

The chain joins TRBV7-2 to TRBJ1-2; D is possibly TRBD1 (5 bases). V dropped 3 bases and J dropped 13 bases, with 24 bases sitting between them. The CDR3 runs to 15 residues. Germline CDR1 is SGHTA and CDR2 is FQGNSA. Here the CDR3 reads CASSFGTGVDISATF. The CDR3 DNA follows: TGTGCCAGCAGCTTCGGAACAGGAGTTGATATCTCGGCCACCTTC.

The chain joins TRBV30 to TRBJ1-1; 9 bases fit TRBD1. After removal of 5 bases from V and 12 bases from J, the junction contained 16 bases not matched to a gene. This CDR3 contains 14 residues. Germline V gives CDR1 GTSNPN, CDR2 SVGIG (reference sequence). The CDR3 here is CAWVGQGYWELSFF. The DNA for the CDR3 is TGTGCCTGGGTGGGACAGGGTTATTGGGAATTATCTTTCTTT.

This clone was seen a few times. J is TRBJ1-1 and V is TRBV10-3, with a tentative D call TRBD1 (6 bases). V lost 5 bases to trimming and J lost 10 bases, with 14 bases between them. This CDR3 contains 12 residues. Per the germline V gene, CDR1 is ENHRY and CDR2 is SYGVKD. This CDR3 is CAISLSTGPAFF. The CDR3 nucleotides are TGTGCCATCAGTCTATCGACAGGCCCAGCTTTCTTT.

The chain employs TRBV6-5 and TRBJ2-7, with 9 bases aligning to TRBD1. The length of the CDR3 is 15 residues. The V and J ends lost 6 bases and 2 bases, in that order; junction bases with no gene match: 8. Looked up from germline, CDR1 is MNHEY and CDR2 is SVGAGI. DNA of the CDR3: TGTGCCAGCAGCAACGCCGGGACAGGGCCCTACGAGCAGTACTTC. It translates to CASSNAGTGPYEQYF.

Points on this clone: The junction departs from germline at one end; a sequencing error may be responsible. This sequence joins TRBV7-2 and TRBJ2-7; perhaps TRBD2 as D (5 bases). The CDR3 runs to 15 residues. Germline CDR1 SGHTA, CDR2 FQGNSA. DNA for the CDR3: TGCGCCAGCAGCCAAGATAGGGCCACTAGCTACGAGCAGTACTTC. It specifies CASSQDRATSYEQYF.

The chain has TRBV29-1 and TRBJ2-3, with D possibly being TRBD2 (5 bases). The CDR3 covers 14 residues. The ends were cut back, 0 bases at V and 0 bases at J, with 7 bases in the middle. Per the germline V gene, CDR1 is SQVTM and CDR2 is ANQGSEA. This chain's CDR3 is CSVEESGSTDTQYF. CDR3 bases: TGCAGCGTTGAAGAAAGCGGCAGCACAGATACGCAGTATTTT.

The chain carries TRBV9 and TRBJ2-3, with TRBD1 identical over 9 bases. Germline V gene data show CDR1 as SGDLS and CDR2 as YYNGEE. This CDR3 comprises 16 residues. V shed 3 bases, J shed 3 bases, and the junction held 8 bases outside the gene matches. The CDR3 loop is CASSAFPGQGTDTQYF. The CDR3 nucleotides are TGTGCCAGCAGCGCCTTTCCGGGACAGGGAACAGATACGCAGTATTTT.

The chain combines TRBV7-2 with TRBJ2-4, with 8 nucleotides matching TRBD1. In germline, CDR1 is SGHTA, CDR2 FQGNSA. This CDR3 contains 16 residues. V trimming: 2 bases; J trimming: 3 bases; junction bases outside the gene matches: 6. The CDR3: CASSLNRGNGKNIQYF. The CDR3 region has the DNA TGTGCCAGCAGCTTAAACAGGGGGAACGGCAAAAACATTCAGTACTTC. Together with reference TRBV7-2 and TRBJ2-4, the CDR3 gives the full variable domain: GAGVSQSPSNKVTEKGKDVELRCDPISGHTALYWYRQSLGQGLEFLIYFQGNSAPDKSGLPSDRFSAERTGGSVSTLTIQRTQQEDSAVYLCASSLNRGNGKNIQYFGAGTRLSVL.

This clone was detected a few times. This chain uses TRBV7-8 with TRBJ2-7; 7 bases map to TRBD1. The CDR3 is 13 residues long. Trimming at V came to 5 bases and at J to 2 bases, leaving 3 bases not matched to a gene. The germline CDR1 and CDR2 sequences are SGHVS and FQNEAQ. CDR3: CASSEGQAYEQYF. CDR3 nucleotides: TGTGCCAGCAGCGAAGGACAGGCCTACGAGCAGTACTTC.

This chain connects TRBV10-3 to TRBJ2-6; TRBD1 matches 7 bases. Losses at the gene ends were 5 bases for V and 2 bases for J; bases not matched to a gene: 0. In germline, CDR1 is ENHRY, CDR2 SYGVKD. This CDR3 spans 14 amino acids. This CDR3 reads CAISQGAGANVLTF. CDR3 DNA: TGTGCCATCAGTCAGGGGGCTGGGGCCAACGTCCTGACTTTC.

In its sample, this clone was seen once. The DNA for the CDR3 is TGTGCCAGCAATAACAGGGGACCAGCTCGCGAGCAGTACTTC. It translates to CASNNRGPAREQYF. The V gene is TRBV6-5, the J gene TRBJ2-7; 7 nucleotides line up with TRBD1. The CDR3 loop spans 14 amino acids. The ends lost 7 bases at V and 6 bases at J; junction bases unmatched: 12. Germline V gene lookup returns CDR1 MNHEY and CDR2 SVGAGI.

Here the CDR3 reads CASMASSLPKKPQHF. CDR3 DNA: TGTGCCAGTATGGCCAGCTCCCTACCCAAGAAGCCCCAGCATTTT. The rearrangement uses TRBV19 and TRBJ1-5; D remains ambiguous. Germline values: CDR1 LNHDA, CDR2 SQIVND (reference sequence). This CDR3 comprises 15 residues. The germline V and J ends were trimmed by 7 bases and 8 bases, with 21 bases remaining between them.

The chain carries TRBV18 and TRBJ2-7; no reliable D call. Trimming shortened V by 0 bases and J by 2 bases, and 8 bases separated the two germline ends. Germline CDR1 and CDR2: KGHSH and LQKENI. The CDR3 contains 14 residues. CDR3 loop: CASSPPNGPYEQYF. The CDR3 bases are TGTGCCAGCTCACCACCGAACGGCCCCTACGAGCAGTACTTC.